The rows below give T cell receptor beta chains drawn from one sample of a study of T cell repertoires in cytomegalovirus infection. TCRdb itself ran the reads through MiXCR, one entry per CDR3 protein. Altogether 200,000 to 250,000 distinct CDR3 sequences are present, about 20% being singletons, with the ten largest covering over 15%. Sequenced: CD8+ T cells from PBMCs. The receptors shown here come from a human donor in good health (CMV status not recorded). Some clones in this sample may be carry-over from other donors' samples. CDR3s include the opening cysteine and the closing phenylalanine or tryptophan. The D gene is left open where the match is weak. Size tells how often a clone was seen (once, few, many) or the class of an expanded clone, and some rows leave it out.

DNA: TGTGCCAGCAGTTTTGAGGGGACCCCCTACAATGAGCAGTTCTTC; CDR3: CASSFEGTPYNEQFF; length: 15; size: medium-sized; D: .; V: TRBV28; J: TRBJ2-1
DNA: TGTGCCAGCAGCCCCGCAGGGGAGGATTCACCCCTCCACTTT; CDR3: CASSPAGEDSPLHF; length: 14; size: many; D: .; V: TRBV2; J: TRBJ1-6
DNA: TGTGCCAGCAGCGTAGAAGCGGGGTCAGAGACCCAGTACTTC; CDR3: CASSVEAGSETQYF; length: 14; size: few; D: TRBD2; V: TRBV9; J: TRBJ2-5
DNA: TGTGCCAGCAGTGAGGGTCTTTATCAGCCCCAGCATTTT; CDR3: CASSEGLYQPQHF; length: 13; size: .; D: .; V: TRBV6-1; J: TRBJ1-5
DNA: TGCAGTGCTAGAGATCGCGGGGGGGCTTACGAGCAGTACTTC; CDR3: CSARDRGGAYEQYF; length: 14; size: once; D: TRBD2; V: TRBV20-1; J: TRBJ2-7
DNA: TGCGCCAGCTCAGAGGGGACAGGGGTCATTCAGTACTTC; CDR3: CASSEGTGVIQYF; length: 13; size: .; D: TRBD1; V: TRBV23-1; J: TRBJ2-4
DNA: TGTGTCAGCTCTTCAGGGGATTACACTGAAGCTTTCTTT; CDR3: CVSSSGDYTEAFF; length: 13; size: .; D: .; V: TRBV7-4; J: TRBJ1-1
DNA: TGTGCCAGCAGTGCCGCAAGGCAGGGGGCCAATGAGCAGTTCTTC; CDR3: CASSAARQGANEQFF; length: 15; size: .; D: TRBD1; V: TRBV2; J: TRBJ2-1
DNA: TGCGCCAGCAGCCAGACAGGGGGCGATGGGCAGCCCCAGCATTTT; CDR3: CASSQTGGDGQPQHF; length: 15; size: .; D: TRBD1; V: TRBV4-1; J: TRBJ1-5
DNA: TGTGCCAGCAGTGACTGGACAGGGTCCCACGAGCAGTACTTC; CDR3: CASSDWTGSHEQYF; length: 14; size: many; D: TRBD1; V: TRBV2; J: TRBJ2-7
DNA: TGCGCCAGCAGCTTTGGGCAGGGCACTGAAGCTTTCTTT; CDR3: CASSFGQGTEAFF; length: 13; size: few; D: .; V: TRBV5-1; J: TRBJ1-1
DNA: TGCAGCGTTGAAGGGTCGCCGGGACAGGGCGACTACGAGCAGTACTTC; CDR3: CSVEGSPGQGDYEQYF; length: 16; size: .; D: TRBD1; V: TRBV29-1; J: TRBJ2-7
DNA: TGTGCCAGCAGCTACAGCTCGGACAAAGAGACCCAGTACTTC; CDR3: CASSYSSDKETQYF; length: 14; size: few; D: .; V: TRBV6-5; J: TRBJ2-5
DNA: TGCGCCAGCAGCCAAGTAGGGTCCTACAATGAGCAGTTCTTC; CDR3: CASSQVGSYNEQFF; length: 14; size: .; D: .; V: TRBV4-1; J: TRBJ2-1
DNA: TGTGCCAGCAGCTTAGAATCAGGGGCCAACTACAATGAGCAGTTCTTC; CDR3: CASSLESGANYNEQFF; length: 16; size: .; D: .; V: TRBV11-3; J: TRBJ2-1
DNA: TGCAGTGCTACCGACAGGGGGCCCTACAATGAGCAGTTCTTC; CDR3: CSATDRGPYNEQFF; length: 14; size: .; D: TRBD1; V: TRBV20-1; J: TRBJ2-1